The 11 T cell receptor beta chains below were found in one sample sequenced in a study of blood T cell repertoires in COVID-19 (dated by TCRdb to 2019 to 2021). The library was produced with the immunoSEQ multiplex PCR assay. TCRdb provides this immuneACCESS table in a form limited to in-frame rearrangements. Some clones are lacking; in checked studies, under half of them reflect an unresolved V gene, and why the rest are absent is not known. The sample profile shows around 280,000 clones; around 86% of them were found once. Of the sample, 1.7% falls within the top ten clones. Sequencing input: PBMCs or T cells enriched from blood (not recorded which). These receptors originate from a woman in her thirties or forties who had recovered from COVID-19.

This chain links TRBV10-2 with TRBJ1-3; D perhaps matches TRBD1 (5 bases). Germline V gene sequence: CDR1 WSHSY, CDR2 SAAADI. The CDR3 is made up of 12 amino acids. V was shortened by 3 bases and J by 8 bases, with 8 bases between the two germline ends. For the CDR3, the DNA is TGCGCCAGCAGTGATGGGGGGTACACCATATATTTT. Amino acid sequence: CASSDGGYTIYF.

The J gene is TRBJ1-5, the V gene TRBV28, with D hard to call. The germline V gene encodes CDR1 MDHEN and CDR2 SYDVKM. The CDR3 runs to 15 residues. Trimming stripped 1 base from V and 0 bases from J, with 7 bases between. CDR3 sequence (DNA): TGTGCCAGCAGTTTATTTGGCACTAGCAATCAGCCCCAGCATTTT. Translating it yields CASSLFGTSNQPQHF.

V gene TRBV14 combines with J gene TRBJ1-3; D unresolved. The germline V and J ends were trimmed by 0 bases and 9 bases, with 12 bases remaining between them. There are 14 residues in the CDR3. Germline-derived CDR1 and CDR2 are SGHDN and FVKESK. The DNA of the CDR3 is TGTGCCAGCAGCCAAGATATAGCGCCGGGCACCATATATTTT. Translation: CASSQDIAPGTIYF.

The V gene is TRBV5-6, the J gene TRBJ1-1; 7 positions match TRBD1. V trimming: 0 bases; J trimming: 5 bases; junction bases outside the gene matches: 7. CDR3 length: 15 residues. Germline loops: CDR1 SGHDT, CDR2 YYEEEE. The CDR3 DNA reads as TGTGCCAGCAGCTTGGCGTGGACAGGTCGGACTGAAGCTTTCTTT. Translating it yields CASSLAWTGRTEAFF.

The gene calls are TRBV7-2 and TRBJ1-5; D is unresolved. The germline CDR1 and CDR2 sequences are SGHTA and FQGNSA. The V end was cut by 0 bases, the J end by 2 bases, with 5 bases between. The CDR3 runs to 14 residues. CDR3 region: CASSLARGNQPQHF. The CDR3 DNA is TGTGCCAGCAGCTTAGCGAGGGGCAATCAGCCCCAGCATTTT.

This rearrangement joins TRBV15 to TRBJ1-2; no clear D. The CDR3 is made up of 14 amino acids. Germline V gene lookup returns CDR1 LNHNV and CDR2 YYDKDF (reference sequence). The ends were cut back, 0 bases at V and 10 bases at J, with 15 bases in the middle. The CDR3 loop reads CATSRDLGVGVYTF. CDR3 DNA: TGTGCCACCAGCAGAGATCTCGGGGTAGGAGTCTACACCTTC.

This clone was seen once. The chain links TRBV5-1 to TRBJ2-3; 9 nucleotides line up with TRBD2. V lost 4 bases and J lost 3; bases outside the gene matches: 9. The length of the CDR3 is 16 residues. CDR1 is SGHRS and CDR2 is YFSETQ in the germline V gene. The CDR3 sequence: CASSLDSLAGTDTQYF. In DNA form, the CDR3 reads TGCGCCAGCAGCCTTGATAGCCTAGCGGGGACAGATACGCAGTATTTT. Full variable domain (outside the CDR3, taken from reference TRBV5-1 and TRBJ2-3): KAGVTQTPRYLIKTRGQQVTLSCSPISGHRSVSWYQQTPGQGLQFLFEYFSETQRNKGNFPGRFSGRQFSNSRSEMNVSTLELGDSALYLCASSLDSLAGTDTQYFGPGTRLTVL.

This clone occurred once. The J gene is TRBJ1-2, the V gene TRBV7-2; 10 bases agree with TRBD1. The CDR3 totals 15 residues. CDR1 and CDR2 (germline): SGHTA, FQGNSA. J gave up 0 bases and V 5 bases, and 3 bases lay outside the gene matches. For the CDR3, the DNA is TGTGCCAGCAGCCGGGACAGGGGCTCTAACTATGGCTACACCTTC. As protein: CASSRDRGSNYGYTF.

The V and J genes are TRBV27 and TRBJ1-2, with TRBD1 matching over 12 bases. V was pared by 5 bases and J by 6 bases, with 4 bases of the junction left unmatched. The CDR3 loop spans 14 amino acids. In germline, CDR1 is MNHEY, CDR2 SMNVEV (reference sequence). CDR3 coding DNA: TGTGCCAGCAGTGGGACAGGGGGCGCGGATGGCTACACCTTC. Encoded protein: CASSGTGGADGYTF.

The rearrangement uses TRBV27 and TRBJ2-7; D is perhaps TRBD1 (5 bases). This CDR3 is built from 14 residues. Germline V lookup: CDR1 MNHEY, CDR2 SMNVEV (reference sequence). Trimming shortened V by 3 bases and J by 1 base, and 10 bases separated the two germline ends. The CDR3 DNA reads as TGTGCCAGCAGTTTCTGGGGCAGTTCCTACGAGCAGTACTTC. Translation: CASSFWGSSYEQYF.

This sequence joins TRBV11-1 and TRBJ2-7, with D maybe TRBD1 (7 bases). The CDR3 is 14 residues long. Trimming removed 5 bases at V and 3 bases at J, with 14 bases between. CDR1 and CDR2 (germline): SGHAT, FQDESV (reference sequence). Written as DNA, the CDR3 is TGTGCCAGCAGCCTCAGGGGGGTCGGCTACGAGCAGTACTTC. Protein: CASSLRGVGYEQYF.